This TCR beta chain was sequenced in a study of patients and donors after allogeneic stem cell transplantation. Germline CDR1 and CDR2: MGHRA and YSYEKL. V shed 4 bases, J shed 7 bases, and the junction held 9 bases outside the gene matches. This CDR3 is 15 amino acids long. In its sample, this clonotype was seen many times. MiXCR was run by TCRdb on the RT-PCR reads, yielding one entry per CDR3 protein. The profile shows more than 850,000 distinct CDR3 sequences, approximately 18% of them singletons. This chain connects TRBV4-1 to TRBJ1-4; 7 bases are a match to TRBD1. The specimen sequenced was blood, either unsorted or a sorted T cell fraction (not recorded which). The TCR comes from a human donor who was either an allogeneic HSCT recipient or a stem cell or donor lymphocyte infusion donor (not recorded which). It is not recorded whose cells these are; they may come from a transplant donor. The CDR3 DNA follows: TGCGCCAGCAGCCTTTCAGAAGGGGGCAGTGAAAAACTGTTTTTT. It translates to CASSLSEGGSEKLFF.